This is a list of T cell receptor beta chains from one sample in a study of shared clonotypes between healthy human individuals. Sequenced by immunoSEQ multiplex PCR; TCRdb stores in-frame clones only, minus some. Here the sample spans approximately 2.4 million clones, about 94% being singletons. Sequencing was done on a sample of naive CD4+ T cells sorted from blood. These receptors were collected from a young man in good health. CDR3s include the opening cysteine and the closing phenylalanine or tryptophan. Each record gives: clone size, CDR3 length, D gene, J gene, V gene, CDR3 DNA, CDR3 protein. The D gene is left open where the match is weak. Expanded clones are given a class, and other clones once, few, many or no size at all.

size: .; length: 11; D: .; J: TRBJ2-7; V: TRBV11-3; DNA: TGTGCCAGCATATACCTTTGGGGGCAGTACTTC; CDR3: CASIYLWGQYF
size: .; length: 12; D: .; J: TRBJ2-1; V: TRBV6-5; DNA: TGTGCCAGCAGCCAGGGAGCTAATGAGCAGTTCTTC; CDR3: CASSQGANEQFF
size: .; length: 15; D: .; J: TRBJ1-6; V: TRBV14; DNA: TGTGCCAGCAGCCAAGTGGGCAGGGGCAATTCACCCCTCCACTTT; CDR3: CASSQVGRGNSPLHF
size: once; length: 15; D: .; J: TRBJ1-3; V: TRBV18; DNA: TGTGCCAGCTCACCAGGGATGGGCTCTGGAAACACCATATATTTT; CDR3: CASSPGMGSGNTIYF
size: once; length: 15; D: TRBD1; J: TRBJ2-4; V: TRBV7-9; DNA: TGTGCCAGCAGCTCCACAGGGGGCTACCTAAACATTCAGTACTTC; CDR3: CASSSTGGYLNIQYF
size: once; length: 14; D: .; J: TRBJ2-7; V: TRBV5-1; DNA: TGCGCCAGCAGCTTGGTGCCCCAGTTCTACGAGCAGTACTTC; CDR3: CASSLVPQFYEQYF
size: once; length: 15; D: .; J: TRBJ1-1; V: TRBV2; DNA: TGTGCCAGCAGTGAAGAGGGCGGACCGAACACTGAAGCTTTCTTT; CDR3: CASSEEGGPNTEAFF
size: .; length: 16; D: .; J: TRBJ2-1; V: TRBV29-1; DNA: TGCAGCGTTAGGGGATCAGGCCTCGGCCCTTACAATGAGCAGTTCTTC; CDR3: CSVRGSGLGPYNEQFF
size: .; length: 14; D: .; J: TRBJ2-2; V: TRBV11-2; DNA: TGTGCCAGCAGCTTGGGGAGATCCACCGGGGAGCTGTTTTTT; CDR3: CASSLGRSTGELFF
size: .; length: 15; D: TRBD2; J: TRBJ2-1; V: TRBV7-7; DNA: TGTGCTAGCACCCCATCATTGCGGGAGGGTGCTGAGCAGTTCTTC; CDR3: CASTPSLREGAEQFF
size: .; length: 12; D: .; J: TRBJ1-1; V: TRBV6-5; DNA: TGTGCCAGCGGCGGGCTGAACACTGAAGCTTTCTTT; CDR3: CASGGLNTEAFF
size: .; length: 13; D: .; J: TRBJ2-3; V: TRBV30; DNA: TGTGCCTGGAGAGGCAAGGTCAGAGATACGCAGTATTTT; CDR3: CAWRGKVRDTQYF
size: .; length: 17; D: TRBD2; J: TRBJ2-3; V: TRBV5-1; DNA: TGCGCCAGCAGCCCCCGGACTAGCGGGAGAGATTCAGATACGCAGTATTTT; CDR3: CASSPRTSGRDSDTQYF
size: .; length: 13; D: TRBD1; J: TRBJ1-6; V: TRBV6-5; DNA: TGTGCCAGCAGTCAGGGGGTTGGGTCACCCCTCCACTTT; CDR3: CASSQGVGSPLHF
size: .; length: 15; D: TRBD1; J: TRBJ2-5; V: TRBV15; DNA: TGTGCCACCAACCCGACAGGGGGAGTACGAGAGACCCAGTACTTC; CDR3: CATNPTGGVRETQYF
size: .; length: 14; D: .; J: TRBJ1-5; V: TRBV6-1; DNA: TGTGCCAGCAGTGAAGCGAGAGGGTTTCAGCCCCAGCATTTT; CDR3: CASSEARGFQPQHF
size: .; length: 17; D: TRBD2; J: TRBJ2-7; V: TRBV19; DNA: TGTGCCACACGACGACTAGCGGGAGAGGGGGATACCTACGAGCAGTACTTC; CDR3: CATRRLAGEGDTYEQYF
size: .; length: 13; D: .; J: TRBJ2-1; V: TRBV2; DNA: TGTGCCAGCAGTCGGAAATCCTACAATGAGCAGTTCTTC; CDR3: CASSRKSYNEQFF
size: .; length: 13; D: TRBD1; J: TRBJ1-5; V: TRBV19; DNA: TGTGCCAGTTCGGACAGGGGCAATCAGCCCCAGCATTTT; CDR3: CASSDRGNQPQHF
size: once; length: 19; D: TRBD2; J: TRBJ2-1; V: TRBV7-2; DNA: TGTGCCAGCAGCTCACCGGGACTAGCGGGGGGGACCCCAGCCTATGAGCAGTTCTTC; CDR3: CASSSPGLAGGTPAYEQFF
size: .; length: 13; D: .; J: TRBJ2-7; V: TRBV10-3; DNA: TGTGCCATCAGTGAGTTCTCTACTTACGAGCAGTACTTC; CDR3: CAISEFSTYEQYF
size: .; length: 14; D: TRBD2; J: TRBJ2-7; V: TRBV5-4; DNA: TGTGCCAGCAGCTTGGGCGGGGGGCTCGACGAGCAGTACTTC; CDR3: CASSLGGGLDEQYF
size: .; length: 18; D: .; J: TRBJ1-4; V: TRBV28; DNA: TGTGCCAGCAGTTTATTACAAGCGGGATGGGCAACTAATGAAAAACTGTTTTTT; CDR3: CASSLLQAGWATNEKLFF
size: .; length: 13; D: .; J: TRBJ1-4; V: TRBV14; DNA: TGTGCCAGCAGCCAAGATCGCCCTGAAAAACTGTTTTTT; CDR3: CASSQDRPEKLFF
size: .; length: 13; D: .; J: TRBJ2-2; V: TRBV5-1; DNA: TGCGCCAGCAGCTTGGCACCGGGCGGGGAGCTGTTTTTT; CDR3: CASSLAPGGELFF
size: few; length: 14; D: TRBD2; J: TRBJ2-7; V: TRBV6-9; DNA: TGTGCCAGCGTCTTTCGGGGGGGATCCTACGAGCAGTACTTC; CDR3: CASVFRGGSYEQYF
size: .; length: 14; D: .; J: TRBJ2-5; V: TRBV27; DNA: TGTGCCAGCAGCAAATACGGGGGCAGGGAGACCCAGTACTTC; CDR3: CASSKYGGRETQYF
size: .; length: 13; D: .; J: TRBJ2-5; V: TRBV5-4; DNA: TGTGCCAGCAGCTTGGGCCCTCTAGAGACCCAGTACTTC; CDR3: CASSLGPLETQYF
size: .; length: 14; D: .; J: TRBJ2-3; V: TRBV7-8; DNA: TGTGCCAGCAGCTCCGGGATCCGCACAGATACGCAGTATTTT; CDR3: CASSSGIRTDTQYF
size: .; length: 14; D: .; J: TRBJ1-4; V: TRBV6-1; DNA: TGTGCCAGCAGTAGGACAGTAACTAATGAAAAACTGTTTTTT; CDR3: CASSRTVTNEKLFF
size: .; length: 15; D: TRBD1; J: TRBJ1-1; V: TRBV13; DNA: TGTGCCAGCAGCTTACAGGGGGCAAGGAACACTGAAGCTTTCTTT; CDR3: CASSLQGARNTEAFF
size: .; length: 16; D: .; J: TRBJ1-5; V: TRBV5-1; DNA: TGCGCCAGCAGCTTGGGTAGCGTTGGTAAGGGCCAGCCCCAGCATTTT; CDR3: CASSLGSVGKGQPQHF
size: .; length: 15; D: .; J: TRBJ2-7; V: TRBV23-1; DNA: TGCGCCAGCACTCCACCAGGGCAGGGTGCCTACGAGCAGTACTTC; CDR3: CASTPPGQGAYEQYF
size: .; length: 14; D: .; J: TRBJ2-3; V: TRBV7-2; DNA: TGTGCCAGCAGCTTAGGCGGGATTCAAGATACGCAGTATTTT; CDR3: CASSLGGIQDTQYF
size: .; length: 15; D: TRBD1; J: TRBJ1-6; V: TRBV28; DNA: TGTGCCAGCAGTTTAGTGGGACAGGGCGGTTCACCCCTCCACTTT; CDR3: CASSLVGQGGSPLHF
size: .; length: 16; D: TRBD2; J: TRBJ2-5; V: TRBV5-4; DNA: TGTGCCAGCAGCTTGCAACCGGGACTAGCGGGGGGGCCCCAGTACTTC; CDR3: CASSLQPGLAGGPQYF
size: .; length: 12; D: .; J: TRBJ2-1; V: TRBV2; DNA: TGTGCCAGCAGGGTGGGGTTCGATGAGCAGTTCTTC; CDR3: CASRVGFDEQFF
size: .; length: 13; D: .; J: TRBJ1-2; V: TRBV29-1; DNA: TGCAGCGTCGCACAGGGCCCTAACTATGGCTACACCTTC; CDR3: CSVAQGPNYGYTF
size: .; length: 15; D: TRBD1; J: TRBJ1-4; V: TRBV7-6; DNA: TGTGCCAGCAGCCTTGCAGGGGGCATTTCTGAAAAACTGTTTTTT; CDR3: CASSLAGGISEKLFF
size: .; length: 12; D: .; J: TRBJ2-5; V: TRBV7-6; DNA: TGTGCCAGCAGCTGGTACCAAGAGACCCAGTACTTC; CDR3: CASSWYQETQYF
size: .; length: 15; D: TRBD2; J: TRBJ2-1; V: TRBV5-5; DNA: TGTGCCAGCAGCAGGGGGACTAGCGGGAAGAATGAGCAGTTCTTC; CDR3: CASSRGTSGKNEQFF
size: .; length: 13; D: .; J: TRBJ2-3; V: TRBV5-1; DNA: TGCGCCAGCAGCATCTCTAGCACAGATACGCAGTATTTT; CDR3: CASSISSTDTQYF
size: .; length: 15; D: TRBD2; J: TRBJ2-5; V: TRBV5-1; DNA: TGCGCCAGCCGACTAGCGGGAGGGGGACAAGAGACCCAGTACTTC; CDR3: CASRLAGGGQETQYF
size: .; length: 15; D: TRBD1; J: TRBJ1-5; V: TRBV28; DNA: TGTGCCAGCAGTCGCCTCGGACAGGCTGATCAGCCCCAGCATTTT; CDR3: CASSRLGQADQPQHF
size: .; length: 13; D: .; J: TRBJ1-3; V: TRBV18; DNA: TGTGCCAGCTCCGGGAGCTCTGGAAACACCATATATTTT; CDR3: CASSGSSGNTIYF
size: .; length: 16; D: .; J: TRBJ2-5; V: TRBV6-1; DNA: TGTGCCAGCAGTGAATTTTGGGCAGGGGCGCAAGAGACCCAGTACTTC; CDR3: CASSEFWAGAQETQYF